This paragraph reports one T cell receptor (beta chain). Its target is unknown. The data were taken from a study of metastatic and nonmetastatic thyroid tumors. Study summary: The comparison covered peripheral blood and tumor or nodule tissue in malignant and benign thyroid patients. Study-level findings and limits: Benign nodules reportedly had significantly lower TCR beta diversity than malignant thyroid tumors in blood and tumor.

None of the patients had undergone any treatment ahead of thyroid surgery. TCRdb redid the clone calls on the PCR reads using MiXCR. The top ten hold around 21% of the sample, which has about 40,000 clones, about an eighth seen once. The sequencing sample was made of blood. This clonotype was obtained from a female donor with papillary thyroid cancer or a benign thyroid nodule (not recorded which). Some clones in this sample may be carry-over from other donors' samples.

The CDR3 reads CASRTTSGRAYEQYF. In DNA, the CDR3 is TGCGCCAGCAGAACAACTAGCGGGAGGGCCTACGAGCAGTACTTC. V gene TRBV5-1 combines with J gene TRBJ2-7, with 13 bases fitting TRBD2. Germline CDR1 is SGHRS and CDR2 is YFSETQ. The V and J ends lost 5 bases and 2 bases, in that order; junction bases with no gene match: 4. The CDR3 totals 15 residues.